Each of the 13 T cell receptor beta chains below was sequenced from the same sample in a study of response to subunit inactivated influenza vaccine. Via MiXCR, TCRdb re-called the RT-PCR reads, giving one row per CDR3 protein. The data hold about 180,000 distinct CDR3 sequences, with about 9% observed a single time. The sample consisted of non-naive T cells sorted from PBMCs, taken on the day of vaccination. Every receptor here comes from a man aged 50-60 years who received an inactivated influenza vaccine.

There are many counts of this clonotype. J is TRBJ2-6 and V is TRBV29-1; a possible D gene is TRBD1 (6 bases). Germline-derived CDR1 and CDR2 are SQVTM and ANQGSEA. The CDR3 totals 13 residues. V gave up 6 bases and J gave up 4 bases, with 10 bases separating them. This CDR3 is CSVRGAGANVLTF. The CDR3 DNA follows: TGCAGCGTCAGGGGTGCCGGGGCCAACGTCCTGACTTTC.

This clonotype was seen a few times. The CDR3 protein is CSVNDRGHGYTF. The CDR3 bases are TGCAGCGTTAATGACAGGGGGCATGGCTACACCTTC. The chain combines TRBV29-1 with TRBJ1-2, with 10 bases identical to TRBD1. Germline V gene lookup returns CDR1 SQVTM and CDR2 ANQGSEA. V dropped 5 bases and J dropped 6; count of bases not matched to a gene: 3. The CDR3 extends over 12 amino acids.

In this sample, this clonotype turned up a few times. This CDR3 is CSAHEGDYTF. CDR3 nucleotides: TGCAGTGCTCACGAAGGGGACTACACCTTC. The chain employs TRBV20-1 and TRBJ1-2; D may be TRBD1 (5 bases). V was pared by 5 bases and J by 10 bases, with 11 bases between. The CDR3 is 10 residues long. Germline V gene lookup returns CDR1 DFQATT and CDR2 SNEGSKA (reference sequence).

The chain couples TRBV20-1 to TRBJ1-2; D might be TRBD1 (5 bases). The V and J ends lost 1 base and 7 bases respectively, with 19 bases between them. The V gene's germline CDR1 is DFQATT and CDR2 SNEGSKA (reference sequence). The CDR3 is 15 amino acids. The CDR3 DNA sequence: TGCAGTGCTAGAGCCTCGGGACTGACGATCGGTGGCTACACCTTC. It codes for CSARASGLTIGGYTF.

This chain joins TRBV6-2 or TRBV6-3 and TRBJ2-7; possibly TRBD1 or TRBD2 for D (5 bases each). Germline CDR1 MNHEY, CDR2 SVGEGT. Between the trimmed V and J ends, which lost 6 bases and 0 bases, there was a span of 18 bases. CDR3 length: 16 amino acids. DNA of the CDR3: TGTGCCAGCAGATTCACCGGGACGAGAGGCTCCTACGAGCAGTACTTC. It yields the protein CASRFTGTRGSYEQYF.

The chain employs TRBV6-2 or TRBV6-3 and TRBJ2-7, with D perhaps assigned TRBD1 or TRBD2 (5 bases each). Germline V gene data show CDR1 as MNHEY and CDR2 as SVGEGT. With 6 bases removed from V and 2 bases from J, the gap between germline ends came to 17 bases. The CDR3 is made up of 15 amino acids. CDR3 region: CASSLPGTHAYEQYF. The CDR3 nucleotides are TGTGCCAGCAGCCTTCCCGGGACCCACGCCTACGAGCAGTACTTC.

The V call is TRBV5-5, the J call TRBJ2-1; D is unresolved. V lost 4 bases and J 3 bases, leaving 11 bases between the germline ends. The CDR3 is 14 amino acids. The V gene's germline CDR1 is SGHKS and CDR2 YYEKEE (reference sequence). CDR3 sequence (DNA): TGTGCCAGCAGCCTTGAGACTTACTACAATGAGCAGTTCTTC. Protein product: CASSLETYYNEQFF.

This clonotype was seen only a few times. The chain is built from TRBV6-5 and TRBJ2-7; D may be TRBD1 or TRBD2 (5 bases each). CDR3 size: 15 residues. Germline values: CDR1 MNHEY, CDR2 SVGAGI. V lost 2 bases, J lost 2 bases, and 13 bases lay in between. The CDR3 DNA reads as TGTGCCAGCAGTTACCGAACGGGGCGGACCTACGAGCAGTACTTC. Translation: CASSYRTGRTYEQYF.

The sample holds a few counts of this clonotype. The V call is TRBV6-2 or TRBV6-3, the J call TRBJ1-2; 7 bases line up with TRBD1. The ends lost 2 bases at V and 8 bases at J; junction bases unmatched: 8. The V gene's germline CDR1 is MNHEY and CDR2 SVGEGT. This CDR3 is 14 amino acids long. CDR3 coding DNA: TGTGCCAGCAGTTACATCCGGGACAGCGCAGGCTACACCTTC. This encodes CASSYIRDSAGYTF.

In this sample, this clonotype turned up a few times. The CDR3 DNA reads as TGCGCCAGCAGCTTCCGCGGACGGGCATATGAGCAGTTCTTC. Translation: CASSFRGRAYEQFF. The genes are TRBV5-1 and TRBJ2-1, with D uncertain. There are 14 residues in the CDR3. Germline CDR1 SGHRS, CDR2 YFSETQ. Trimming took off 2 bases at V and 8 bases at J, with 14 bases between the two ends.

At least ten counts were recorded for this clonotype. V is TRBV12-3 or TRBV12-4 and J is TRBJ2-6, with D unclear. The CDR3 is 14 residues long. V dropped 3 bases and J dropped 2 bases, with 5 bases sitting between them. The chain's CDR3 is CASSFDPGANVLTF. CDR3 DNA: TGTGCCAGCAGTTTTGACCCTGGGGCCAACGTCCTGACTTTC.

This clonotype was seen only a few times. The chain recombines TRBV20-1 with TRBJ2-7; a weak D match, TRBD1 (5 bases). Per germline, CDR1 DFQATT and CDR2 SNEGSKA (reference sequence). The CDR3 runs 13 residues. The ends were cut back, 0 bases at V and 1 base at J, with 7 bases in the middle. CDR3 bases: TGCAGTGCTAGAGACAGGGCGTCCTACGAGCAGTACTTC. This codes for CSARDRASYEQYF.

This clonotype showed up just a few times. V and J are TRBV9 and TRBJ2-2, with 10 bases that match TRBD1. Germline V gene lookup returns CDR1 SGDLS and CDR2 YYNGEE. V shed 4 bases and J 4 bases; nucleotides not matched to a gene: 7. CDR3 length equals 16 residues. The DNA of the CDR3 is TGTGCCAGCAGCTTAAGACAGGGGGCCGGCACCGGGGAGCTGTTTTTT. Translated: CASSLRQGAGTGELFF.